The clone carrying this T cell receptor beta chain was observed a single time. This specimen comes from a study of PD-L1 blockade in urothelial cancer. Study context: The patients' atezolizumab therapy, 1,200 mg intravenously every 3 weeks, started in the mid-2010s. Between 0 and 3 chemotherapy regimens preceded treatment for each patient.

TCRdb's copy holds only in-frame clones and misses some; the assay was immunoSEQ multiplex PCR. The table has tens of thousands of clones, 85% seen once. Stated time point: pretreatment peripheral blood. Disease in patients was locally advanced or metastatic urothelial carcinoma. With 7 bases clipped from V and 6 bases from J, the junction kept 8 bases outside the gene matches. The CDR3 is 14 residues long. Germline V CDR1 and CDR2: SQVTM, ANQGSEA. The rearrangement links TRBV29-1 to TRBJ1-5; 11 bases are a match to TRBD1. The receptor was derived from an older man with urothelial cancer. The sequences come from PBMCs, collected around atezolizumab (anti-PD-L1) treatment. This CDR3 reads CSARTGGYGQPQHF. The CDR3 DNA follows: TGCAGCGCTAGGACAGGGGGCTATGGTCAGCCCCAGCATTTT.